The T cell receptor beta chain described here comes from a study of blood T cells in healthy people across ages. Study-level findings and limits: When set beside aged donors, long-lived donors presented more naive CD4+ cells and higher diversity.

A sample-barcoded 5' primer and a J-beta primer mix were used in a second PCR of roughly 7 to 11 cycles. From the 5' RACE reads, TCRdb called clonotypes with MiXCR, one entry per CDR3 protein. The sample records about 1.8 million distinct CDR3 sequences, roughly 49% being singletons. The CDR3 has 16 residues. Germline V gene lookup returns CDR1 MDHEN and CDR2 SYDVKM. V dropped 2 bases and J dropped 8 bases, with 19 bases sitting between them. A remark on this clonotype: Its antigen is as yet unknown.

The TCR was taken from a woman aged 40-49 years in good health. The source material was blood. The rearrangement uses TRBV28 and TRBJ2-1, with a possible D match to TRBD2 (5 bases). The CDR3 DNA follows: TGTGCCAGCAGTTTAAGGCGTGGAGCCTCGGGGTATGAGCAGTTCTTC. This encodes CASSLRRGASGYEQFF.